This T cell receptor (beta chain) was obtained from a study of CD8 T cells in ankylosing spondylitis. The CDR3 totals 14 residues. CDR1 is MNHNS and CDR2 is SASEGT in the germline V gene. Unmatched junction bases numbered 7, after V lost 6 bases and J lost 2 bases. Regarding the study as a whole: Reports say disease-linked clones showed up significantly more in matched ankylosing spondylitis synovial fluid. CD8+ by phenotype, disease-linked clones were relatively rare in peripheral blood. Seemingly distinctive of ankylosing spondylitis blood was a TCR beta motif formed by eight highly homologous variants.

Quantitative molecular-barcoded 5'-RACE generated the TCR beta libraries. TCRdb recomputed calls from the 5' RACE reads with MiXCR, one row per CDR3 protein. This table has 350,000 to 450,000 distinct CDR3 sequences, approximately 22% appearing once. This clonotype has more than one count but fewer than ten. Its antigen is currently unknown. The source of this sequence is a male donor with ankylosing spondylitis or in good health (not recorded which). The source material was blood, either unsorted or a sorted T cell fraction (not recorded which). V and J are TRBV6-1 and TRBJ2-7; TRBD1 agrees at 7 bases. CDR3 DNA sequence: TGTGCCAGCAGCCCTGGGACAGACCCCTACGAGCAGTACTTC. Its protein is CASSPGTDPYEQYF.